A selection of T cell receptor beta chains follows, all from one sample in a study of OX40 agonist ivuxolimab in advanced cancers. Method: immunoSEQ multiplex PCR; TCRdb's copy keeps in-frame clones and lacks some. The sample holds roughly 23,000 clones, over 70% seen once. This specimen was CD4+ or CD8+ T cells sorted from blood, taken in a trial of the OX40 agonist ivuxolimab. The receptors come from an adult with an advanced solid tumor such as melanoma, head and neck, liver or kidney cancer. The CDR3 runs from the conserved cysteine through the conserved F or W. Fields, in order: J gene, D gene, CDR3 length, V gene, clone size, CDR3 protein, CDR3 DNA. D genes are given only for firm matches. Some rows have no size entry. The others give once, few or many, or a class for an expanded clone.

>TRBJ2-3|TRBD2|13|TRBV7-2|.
CASSLERGDTQYF
TGTGCCAGCAGCTTAGAGCGGGGAGATACGCAGTATTTT
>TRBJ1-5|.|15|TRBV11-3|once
CASSSLATRKQPQHF
TGTGCCAGCAGCTCCCTCGCGACGCGGAAGCAGCCCCAGCATTTT
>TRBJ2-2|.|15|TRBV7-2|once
CASSPTLSNTGELFF
TGTGCCAGCAGCCCAACGCTCTCGAACACCGGGGAGCTGTTTTTT
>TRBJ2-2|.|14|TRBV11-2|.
CASSPSGVAGELFF
TGTGCCAGCAGCCCGTCGGGGGTGGCCGGGGAGCTGTTTTTT
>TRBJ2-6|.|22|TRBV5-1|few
CASSLTPVFGSVARSGANVLTF
TGCGCCAGCAGCTTGACTCCGGTCTTCGGCTCGGTTGCGAGGTCTGGGGCCAACGTCCTGACTTTC
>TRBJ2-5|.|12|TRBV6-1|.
CASRGPQETQYF
TGTGCCAGCCGGGGTCCTCAAGAGACCCAGTACTTC
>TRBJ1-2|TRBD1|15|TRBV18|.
CASSPSDGTGGGYTF
TGTGCCAGCTCCCCGTCTGATGGGACAGGGGGTGGCTACACCTTC
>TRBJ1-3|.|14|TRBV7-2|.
CASSLMGAGNTIYF
TGTGCCAGCAGCTTAATGGGGGCTGGAAACACCATATATTTT
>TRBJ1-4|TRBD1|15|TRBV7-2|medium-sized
CASSYRGLGNEKLFF
TGTGCCAGCAGTTACAGGGGGCTGGGTAATGAAAAACTGTTTTTT
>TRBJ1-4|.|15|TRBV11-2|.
CASSLARLINEKLFF
TGTGCCAGCAGCTTAGCCAGGTTGATTAATGAAAAACTGTTTTTT
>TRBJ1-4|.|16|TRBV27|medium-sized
CASSQRPPPDNEKLFF
TGTGCCAGCAGTCAACGCCCCCCCCCAGATAATGAAAAACTGTTTTTT
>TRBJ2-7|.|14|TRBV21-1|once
CASSFRQDPYEQYF
TGTGCCAGCAGCTTTAGACAGGACCCCTACGAGCAGTACTTC
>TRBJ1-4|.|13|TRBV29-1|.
CSAQGQTNEKLFF
TGCAGCGCCCAGGGGCAGACTAATGAAAAACTGTTTTTT
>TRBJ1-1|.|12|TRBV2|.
CASSVRDTEAFF
TGTGCCAGCAGTGTCCGGGACACTGAAGCTTTCTTT
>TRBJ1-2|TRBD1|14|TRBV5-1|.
CASSLGTGMEGYTF
TGCGCCAGCAGCTTAGGGACAGGGATGGAGGGCTACACCTTC
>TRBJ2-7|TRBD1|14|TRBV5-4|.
CASSPGQHTYEQYF
TGTGCCAGCAGCCCGGGACAGCACACCTACGAGCAGTACTTC
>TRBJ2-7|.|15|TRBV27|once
CASSFNQGIGGEQYF
TGTGCCAGCAGTTTTAATCAGGGTATCGGAGGCGAGCAGTACTTC
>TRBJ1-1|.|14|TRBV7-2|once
CASSPWTVNTEAFF
TGTGCCAGCAGCCCCTGGACGGTGAACACTGAAGCTTTCTTT
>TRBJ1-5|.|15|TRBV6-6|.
CASRIRDTINQPQHF
TGTGCCAGCAGGATCCGGGACACTATCAATCAGCCCCAGCATTTT
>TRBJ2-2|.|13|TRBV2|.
CASRLQGTGELFF
TGTGCCAGCAGGCTCCAGGGGACCGGGGAGCTGTTTTTT
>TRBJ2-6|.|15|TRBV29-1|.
CSVGHLASGANVLTF
TGCAGCGTCGGACATTTGGCCTCTGGGGCCAACGTCCTGACTTTC
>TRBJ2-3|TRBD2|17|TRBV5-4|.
CASSLATSGSRTDTQYF
TGTGCCAGCAGCTTGGCAACTAGCGGGTCACGCACAGATACGCAGTATTTT
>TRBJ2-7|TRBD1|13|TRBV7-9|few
CAAGTGRIYEQYF
TGTGCCGCCGGGACAGGGAGGATCTACGAGCAGTACTTC
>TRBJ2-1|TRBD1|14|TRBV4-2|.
CAISGTGEINEQFF
TGTGCCATCTCCGGGACAGGGGAAATTAATGAGCAGTTCTTC
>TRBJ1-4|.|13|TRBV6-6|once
CASRARSNEKLFF
TGTGCCAGCAGAGCTAGAAGTAATGAAAAACTGTTTTTT
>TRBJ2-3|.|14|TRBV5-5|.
CASSGRTGTDTQYF
TGTGCCAGCAGCGGTAGGACAGGCACAGATACGCAGTATTTT
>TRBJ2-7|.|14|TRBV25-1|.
CASSQQGNYYEQYF
TGTGCCAGCTCTCAACAGGGCAACTACTACGAGCAGTACTTC
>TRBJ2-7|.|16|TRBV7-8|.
CASSFGAPGSSYEQYF
TGTGCCAGCAGTTTCGGAGCCCCCGGGAGCTCCTACGAGCAGTACTTC
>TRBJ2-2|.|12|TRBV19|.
CASTAARGELFF
TGTGCCAGTACCGCTGCACGGGGGGAGCTGTTTTTT
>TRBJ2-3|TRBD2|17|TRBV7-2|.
CASSLAARGISTDTQYF
TGTGCCAGCAGCTTAGCAGCGCGGGGGATCAGCACAGATACGCAGTATTTT
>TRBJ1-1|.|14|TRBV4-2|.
CASSQGGKNTEAFF
TGTGCCAGCAGCCAAGGTGGCAAGAACACTGAAGCTTTCTTT